This T cell receptor beta chain comes out of a study of blood T cell repertoires in COVID-19. Germline-derived CDR1 and CDR2 are SGHRS and YFSETQ. The CDR3 consists of 14 residues. The trim removed 2 bases at V and 6 bases at J, leaving 6 bases unmatched. Sequencing used immunoSEQ multiplex PCR; TCRdb keeps in-frame clones, though not all of them. The sample has roughly 170,000 clones; less than 85% are singletons. Recovered participants had two consecutive negative NP/OP PCR tests, healthcare professional clearance, or symptom resolution. Sample: PBMCs or T cells enriched from blood (not recorded which). The TCR comes from a man aged 50 or older who had recovered from COVID-19. The rearrangement links TRBV5-1 to TRBJ2-7; 9 positions match TRBD1. This chain's CDR3 is CASSFPGTGREQYF. For the CDR3, the DNA is TGCGCCAGCAGCTTCCCCGGGACAGGGCGCGAGCAGTACTTC. Variable domain in full (rest from reference TRBV5-1 and TRBJ2-7): KAGVTQTPRYLIKTRGQQVTLSCSPISGHRSVSWYQQTPGQGLQFLFEYFSETQRNKGNFPGRFSGRQFSNSRSEMNVSTLELGDSALYLCASSFPGTGREQYFGPGTRLTVT.